This TCR beta chain was identified in a study of post-analysis software for immune sequencing data. Overall study: The patients showed relapsing-remitting, secondary progressive and progressive-relapsing multiple sclerosis courses. Study-level findings and limits: Comparison of patients with controls showed about 5 TRBV segments more frequent in patients, TRBV5-6, TRBV5-1 and TRBV20-1 among them. For normalized Chao1 diversity, multiple sclerosis patients scored significantly lower than controls did.

The CDR3 contains 17 residues. V shed 1 base and J 10 bases; nucleotides not matched to a gene: 17. Germline-derived CDR1 and CDR2 are SGHKS and YYEKEE (reference sequence). On this clonotype: The antigen is not known.

Built from TCR beta cDNA, the libraries had unique molecular identifiers in them. Via MiXCR, TCRdb re-called the PCR reads, giving one row per CDR3 protein. Among hundreds of thousands of distinct CDR3 sequences listed, about 32% were seen once. This TCR was recovered from a girl aged 5 to 17 with multiple sclerosis. Sequenced: blood. The chain is built from TRBV5-5 and TRBJ2-1, with 7 bases aligning to TRBD1. CDR3 in amino acids: CASSLNFWDSRTYEQFF. Here the CDR3 DNA reads TGTGCCAGCAGCTTGAATTTCTGGGACAGCCGTACCTACGAGCAGTTCTTC.